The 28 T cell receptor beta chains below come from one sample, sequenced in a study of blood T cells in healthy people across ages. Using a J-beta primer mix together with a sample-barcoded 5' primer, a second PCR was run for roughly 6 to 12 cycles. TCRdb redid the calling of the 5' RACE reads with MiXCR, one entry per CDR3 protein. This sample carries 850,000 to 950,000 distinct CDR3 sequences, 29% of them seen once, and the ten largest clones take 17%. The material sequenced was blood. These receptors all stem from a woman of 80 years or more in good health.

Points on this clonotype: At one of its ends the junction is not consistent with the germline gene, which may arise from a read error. This chain's CDR3 is CASSQGLTGWEKRFF. CDR3 bases: TGTGCCAGCAGCCAAGGTTTGACGGGTTGGGAAAAACGGTTTTTT. This sequence joins TRBV4-2 and TRBJ1-4; D call uncertain. Germline CDR1 and CDR2: LGHNA and YNFKEQ. The CDR3 is 15 amino acids.

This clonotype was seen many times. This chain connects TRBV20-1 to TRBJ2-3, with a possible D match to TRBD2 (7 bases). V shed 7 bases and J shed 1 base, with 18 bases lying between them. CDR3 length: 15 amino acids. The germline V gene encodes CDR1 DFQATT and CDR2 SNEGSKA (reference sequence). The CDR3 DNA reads TGCAGTGGCGCTCGAGGCGGGGGCGGCACAGATACGCAGTATTTT. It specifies CSGARGGGGTDTQYF.

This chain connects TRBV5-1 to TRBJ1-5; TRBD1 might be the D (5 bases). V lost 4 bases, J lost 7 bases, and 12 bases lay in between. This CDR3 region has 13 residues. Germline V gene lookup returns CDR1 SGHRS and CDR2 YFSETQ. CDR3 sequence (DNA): TGCGCCAGCAGCCAAGGTCCAGGGCAGCCCCAGCATTTT. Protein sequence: CASSQGPGQPQHF.

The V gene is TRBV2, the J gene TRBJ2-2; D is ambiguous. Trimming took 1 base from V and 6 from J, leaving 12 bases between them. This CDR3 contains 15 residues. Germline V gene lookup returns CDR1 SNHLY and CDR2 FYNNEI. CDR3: CASSEVPPRSGELFF. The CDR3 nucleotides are TGTGCCAGCAGTGAAGTACCGCCCAGGTCCGGGGAGCTGTTTTTT.

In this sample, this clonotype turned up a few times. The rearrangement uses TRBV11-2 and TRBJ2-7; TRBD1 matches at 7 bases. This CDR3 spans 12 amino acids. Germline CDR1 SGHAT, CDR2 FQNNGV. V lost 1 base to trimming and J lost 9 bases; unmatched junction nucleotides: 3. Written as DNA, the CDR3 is TGTGCCAGCAGCTTAGTAGGACAGGCGCAGTACTTC. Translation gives CASSLVGQAQYF.

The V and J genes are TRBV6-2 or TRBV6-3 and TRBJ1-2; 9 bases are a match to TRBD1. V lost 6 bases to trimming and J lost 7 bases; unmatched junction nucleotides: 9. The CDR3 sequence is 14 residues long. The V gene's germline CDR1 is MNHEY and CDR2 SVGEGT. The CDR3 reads CASRPQGARLGYTF. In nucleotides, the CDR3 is TGTGCCAGCAGACCACAGGGGGCGCGTCTTGGCTACACCTTC.

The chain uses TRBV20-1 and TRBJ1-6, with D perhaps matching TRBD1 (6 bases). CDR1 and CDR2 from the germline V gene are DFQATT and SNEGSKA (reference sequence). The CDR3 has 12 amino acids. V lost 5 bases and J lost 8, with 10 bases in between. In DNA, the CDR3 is TGCAGTGCTCCCAAGGGGGATTCACCCCTCCACTTT. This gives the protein CSAPKGDSPLHF.

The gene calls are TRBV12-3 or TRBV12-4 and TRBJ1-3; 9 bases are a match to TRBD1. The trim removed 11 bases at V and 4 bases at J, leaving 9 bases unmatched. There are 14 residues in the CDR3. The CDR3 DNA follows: TGTGCCGGCACCGGACAGGGGAAAGGAAACACCATATATTTT. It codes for CAGTGQGKGNTIYF.

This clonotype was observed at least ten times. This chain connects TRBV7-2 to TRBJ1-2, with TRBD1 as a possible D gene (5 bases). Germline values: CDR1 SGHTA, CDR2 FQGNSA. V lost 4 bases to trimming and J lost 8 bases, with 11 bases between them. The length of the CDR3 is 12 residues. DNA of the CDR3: TGTGCCAGCAGCTCAGAGGGGCTGGGCTACACCTTC. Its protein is CASSSEGLGYTF. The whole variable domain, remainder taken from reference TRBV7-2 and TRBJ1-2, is GAGVSQSPSNKVTEKGKDVELRCDPISGHTALYWYRQSLGQGLEFLIYFQGNSAPDKSGLPSDRFSAERTGGSVSTLTIQRTQQEDSAVYLCASSSEGLGYTFGSGTRLTVV.

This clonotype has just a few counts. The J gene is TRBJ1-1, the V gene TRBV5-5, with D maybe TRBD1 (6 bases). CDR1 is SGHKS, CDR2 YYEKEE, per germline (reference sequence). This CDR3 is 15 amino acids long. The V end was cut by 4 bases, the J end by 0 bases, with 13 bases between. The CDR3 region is CASSVVGGMNTEAFF. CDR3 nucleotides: TGTGCCAGCAGCGTCGTTGGGGGCATGAACACTGAAGCTTTCTTT.

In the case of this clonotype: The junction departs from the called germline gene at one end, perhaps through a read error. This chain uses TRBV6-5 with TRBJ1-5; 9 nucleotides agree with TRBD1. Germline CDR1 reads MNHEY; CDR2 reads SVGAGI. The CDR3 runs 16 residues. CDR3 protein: CAGRSGTGLSNQPRHF. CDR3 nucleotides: TGTGCCGGCAGGTCCGGGACAGGGTTGAGCAATCAGCCCCGGCATTTT.

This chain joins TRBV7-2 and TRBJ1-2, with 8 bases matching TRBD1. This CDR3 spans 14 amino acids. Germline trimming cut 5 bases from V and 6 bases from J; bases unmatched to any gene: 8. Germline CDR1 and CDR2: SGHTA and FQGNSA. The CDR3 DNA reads TGTGCCAGCAGCGGCGGACAGGGCCCGGATGGCTACACCTTC. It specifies CASSGGQGPDGYTF.

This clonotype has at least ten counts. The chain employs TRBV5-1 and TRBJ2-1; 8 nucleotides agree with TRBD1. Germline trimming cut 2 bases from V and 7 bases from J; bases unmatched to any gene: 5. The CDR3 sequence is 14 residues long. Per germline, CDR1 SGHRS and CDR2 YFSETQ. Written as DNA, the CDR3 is TGCGCCAGCAGCTTAACAGGGGGTAGGAATGAGCAGTTCTTC. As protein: CASSLTGGRNEQFF.

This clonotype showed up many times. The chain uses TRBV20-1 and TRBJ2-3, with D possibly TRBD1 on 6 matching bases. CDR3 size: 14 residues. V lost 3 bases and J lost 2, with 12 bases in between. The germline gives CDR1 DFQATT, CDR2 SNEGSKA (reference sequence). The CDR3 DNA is TGCAGTGCTAGGCCGACAGGTACCACAGATACGCAGTATTTT. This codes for CSARPTGTTDTQYF.

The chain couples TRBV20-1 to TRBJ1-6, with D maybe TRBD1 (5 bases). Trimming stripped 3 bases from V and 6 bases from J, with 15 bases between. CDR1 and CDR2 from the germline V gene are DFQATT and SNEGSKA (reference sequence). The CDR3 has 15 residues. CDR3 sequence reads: CSASQGAAVNSPLHF. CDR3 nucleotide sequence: TGCAGTGCTAGTCAAGGGGCCGCTGTTAATTCACCCCTCCACTTT.

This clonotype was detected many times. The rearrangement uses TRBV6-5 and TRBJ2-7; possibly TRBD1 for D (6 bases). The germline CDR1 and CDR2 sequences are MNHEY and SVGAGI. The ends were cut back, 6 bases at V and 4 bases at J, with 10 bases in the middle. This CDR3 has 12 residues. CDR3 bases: TGTGCCAGCAGGGACAGTTTGTACGAGCAGTACTTC. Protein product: CASRDSLYEQYF.

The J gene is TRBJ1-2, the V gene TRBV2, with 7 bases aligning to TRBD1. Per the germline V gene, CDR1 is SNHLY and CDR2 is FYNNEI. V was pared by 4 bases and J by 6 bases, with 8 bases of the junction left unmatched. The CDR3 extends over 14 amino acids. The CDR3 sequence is CASSVNRDRDGYTF. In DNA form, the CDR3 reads TGTGCCAGCAGTGTGAACCGGGACAGAGATGGCTACACCTTC. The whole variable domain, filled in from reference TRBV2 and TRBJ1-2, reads EPEVTQTPSHQVTQMGQEVILRCVPISNHLYFYWYRQILGQKVEFLVSFYNNEISEKSEIFDDQFSVERPDGSNFTLKIRSTKLEDSAMYFCASSVNRDRDGYTFGSGTRLTVV.

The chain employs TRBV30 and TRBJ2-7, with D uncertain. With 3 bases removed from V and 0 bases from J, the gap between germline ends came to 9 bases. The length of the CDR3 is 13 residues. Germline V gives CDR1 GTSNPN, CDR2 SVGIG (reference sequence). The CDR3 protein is CAWRERSSYEQYF. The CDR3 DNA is TGTGCCTGGAGGGAGAGAAGCTCCTACGAGCAGTACTTC. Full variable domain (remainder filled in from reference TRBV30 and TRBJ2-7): SQTIHQWPATLVQPVGSPLSLECTVEGTSNPNLYWYRQAAGRGLQLLFYSVGIGQISSEVPQNLSASRPQDRQFILSSKKLLLSDSGFYLCAWRERSSYEQYFGPGTRLTVT.

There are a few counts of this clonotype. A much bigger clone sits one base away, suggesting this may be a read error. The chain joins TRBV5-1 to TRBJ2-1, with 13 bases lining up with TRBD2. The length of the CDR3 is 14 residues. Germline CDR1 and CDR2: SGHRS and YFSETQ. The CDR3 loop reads CTSSTGLAGEEQFF. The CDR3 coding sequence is TGCACCAGCAGCACCGGACTAGCGGGGGAAGAGCAGTTCTTC.

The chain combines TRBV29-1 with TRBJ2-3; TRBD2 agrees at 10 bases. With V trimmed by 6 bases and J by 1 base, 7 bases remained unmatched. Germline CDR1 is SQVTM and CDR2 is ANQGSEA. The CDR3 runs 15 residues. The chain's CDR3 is CSVLAGVGGTDTQYF. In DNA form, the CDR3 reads TGCAGCGTGCTAGCGGGAGTAGGTGGCACAGATACGCAGTATTTT.

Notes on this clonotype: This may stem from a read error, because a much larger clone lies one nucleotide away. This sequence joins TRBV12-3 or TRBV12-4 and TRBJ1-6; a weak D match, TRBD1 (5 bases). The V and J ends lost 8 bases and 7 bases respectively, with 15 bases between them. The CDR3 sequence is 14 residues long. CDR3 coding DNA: TGTGCCAGCTCCCTGGGGGTGGTGAATTCACCCCTCCACTTT. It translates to CASSLGVVNSPLHF.

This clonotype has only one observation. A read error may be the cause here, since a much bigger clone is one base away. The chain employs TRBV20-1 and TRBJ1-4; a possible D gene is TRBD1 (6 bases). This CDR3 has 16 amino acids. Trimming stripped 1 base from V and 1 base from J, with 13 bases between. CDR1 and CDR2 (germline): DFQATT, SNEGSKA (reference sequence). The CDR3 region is CSARVRGLRTNEKLFF. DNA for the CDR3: TGCAGTGCTAGAGTACGGGGGCTTAGAACTAATGAAAAACTGTTTTTT.

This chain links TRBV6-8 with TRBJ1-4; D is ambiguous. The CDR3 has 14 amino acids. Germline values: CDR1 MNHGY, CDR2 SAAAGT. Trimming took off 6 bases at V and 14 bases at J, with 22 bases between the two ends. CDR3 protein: CASREEARLKILFF. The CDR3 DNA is TGTGCCAGCAGAGAAGAAGCGCGCCTCAAGATCCTGTTTTTT.

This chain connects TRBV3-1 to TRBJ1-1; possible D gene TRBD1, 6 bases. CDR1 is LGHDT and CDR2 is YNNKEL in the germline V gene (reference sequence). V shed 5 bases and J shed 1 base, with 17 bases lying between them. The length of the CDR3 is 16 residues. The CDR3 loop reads CASSFSAGGRNTEAFF. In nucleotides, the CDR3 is TGTGCCAGCAGCTTCTCGGCGGGGGGGCGGAACACTGAAGCTTTCTTT.

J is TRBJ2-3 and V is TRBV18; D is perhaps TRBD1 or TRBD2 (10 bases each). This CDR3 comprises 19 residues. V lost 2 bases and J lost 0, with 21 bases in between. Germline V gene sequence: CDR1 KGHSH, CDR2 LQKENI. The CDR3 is CASSPDRGLAGASTDTQYF. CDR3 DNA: TGTGCCAGCTCACCAGACAGGGGGCTAGCGGGGGCCAGCACAGATACGCAGTATTTT.

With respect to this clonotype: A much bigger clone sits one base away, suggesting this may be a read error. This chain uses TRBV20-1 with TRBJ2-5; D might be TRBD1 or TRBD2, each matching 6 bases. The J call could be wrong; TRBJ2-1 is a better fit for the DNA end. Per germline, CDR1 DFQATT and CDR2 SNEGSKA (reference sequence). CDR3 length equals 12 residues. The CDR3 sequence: CSAVGGQETQFF. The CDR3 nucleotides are TGCAGTGCGGTCGGGGGCCAAGAGACCCAGTTCTTC.

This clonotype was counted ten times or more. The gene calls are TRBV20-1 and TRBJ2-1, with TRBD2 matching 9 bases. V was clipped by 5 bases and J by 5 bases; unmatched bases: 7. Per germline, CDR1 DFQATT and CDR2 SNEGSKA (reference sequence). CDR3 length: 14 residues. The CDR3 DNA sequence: TGCAGTGCTCCTAGCGGGGTCTTAAACAATGAGCAGTTCTTC. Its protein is CSAPSGVLNNEQFF.

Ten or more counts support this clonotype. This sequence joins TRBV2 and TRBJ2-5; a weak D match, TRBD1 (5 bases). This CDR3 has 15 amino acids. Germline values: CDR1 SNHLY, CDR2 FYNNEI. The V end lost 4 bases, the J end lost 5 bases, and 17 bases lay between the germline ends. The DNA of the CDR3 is TGTGCCAGCAGTGGGCCAGGGATAAGTCGGGAGACCCAGTACTTC. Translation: CASSGPGISRETQYF.